This TCR beta chain derives from a study of blood T cell repertoires in COVID-19. Study summary: Whether acute or convalescent, the COVID-19 samples came from the United States, Italy and Spain. PBMCs, B-cell-depleted T cells, or T cells were the source of the cDNA or gDNA that made up the material.

This clone was detected once. Original analysis: Amplifying reference gene primers gave estimates of nucleated cell counts. The assay was immunoSEQ multiplex PCR, and TCRdb's table has in-frame clones only and misses some. That table supplies the V and J calls and clone size; D and trimming were determined from the DNA. The sample lists about 210,000 clones; about 91% were seen once. V gave up 4 bases and J gave up 7 bases; unmatched junction bases: 6. CDR1 MGHRA and CDR2 YSYEKL come from the germline V gene. The CDR3 extends over 14 amino acids. The rearrangement links TRBV4-1 to TRBJ2-2; TRBD2 aligns across 7 bases. The sequenced sample was peripheral blood. This receptor was taken from a woman aged 40 to 49 with acute or convalescent COVID-19. The CDR3 loop is CASSPSAGVGELFF. The CDR3 DNA is TGCGCCAGCAGCCCGTCGGCGGGGGTCGGGGAGCTGTTTTTT.